What follows are 28 T cell receptor beta chains derived from one specimen sequenced in a study of T cell responses to AZD1222 COVID-19 vaccine. TCRdb keeps only in-frame clones here, not all; method: immunoSEQ multiplex PCR. The profile covers around 65,000 clones, with around 85% appearing a single time and 26% taken by the ten largest. Sequences were derived from peripheral blood, sampled 28 days after the second AZD1222 dose. Receptor source: an adult who received the AZD1222 COVID-19 vaccine.

This sequence joins TRBV3-1 (or the pseudogene TRBV3-2) and TRBJ2-1, with 7 bases aligning to TRBD2. Germline V lookup: CDR1 LGHDT, CDR2 YNNKEL (reference sequence). The CDR3 totals 18 residues. V lost 4 bases and J lost 4; bases outside the gene matches: 16. The CDR3: CASSPPLSSGLNYNEQFF. CDR3 bases: TGTGCCAGCAGCCCCCCCCTCTCGTCGGGACTAAATTACAATGAGCAGTTCTTC.

The V and J genes are TRBV6-6 and TRBJ2-1; TRBD2 matches at 11 bases. Germline CDR1 is MNHNY and CDR2 is SVGAGI (reference sequence). The CDR3 extends over 14 amino acids. The V and J ends lost 10 bases and 9 bases, in that order; junction bases with no gene match: 11. The CDR3 here is CATGTSGSRGEQFF. DNA for the CDR3: TGTGCCACCGGCACTAGCGGGAGTCGGGGTGAGCAGTTCTTC.

CDR3 amino acids: CASSTGSYEQYF. DNA for the CDR3: TGTGCCAGTTCTACAGGGTCCTACGAGCAGTACTTC. The chain couples TRBV19 to TRBJ2-7, with a tentative D call TRBD1 (6 bases). Germline-derived CDR1 and CDR2 are LNHDA and SQIVND (reference sequence). Trimming pared 8 bases from V and 1 base from J, leaving 9 bases between. The length of the CDR3 is 12 residues.

The rearrangement joins TRBV9 to TRBJ2-1; 9 bases match TRBD2. Looked up from germline, CDR1 is SGDLS and CDR2 is YYNGEE. The CDR3 extends over 15 amino acids. V trimming: 1 base; J trimming: 6 bases; junction bases outside the gene matches: 5. CDR3 amino acids: CASSVSAGGPNEQFF. The CDR3 nucleotides read TGTGCCAGCAGCGTATCGGCGGGAGGGCCCAATGAGCAGTTCTTC.

This clone was observed a handful of times. The rearrangement joins TRBV6-1 to TRBJ1-2; D gene ambiguous. The ends were cut back, 0 bases at V and 4 bases at J, with 9 bases in the middle. This CDR3 region has 14 residues. Germline V CDR1 and CDR2: MNHNS, SASEGT. As DNA, the CDR3 is TGTGCCAGCAGTGAAGCCCCAGCAATCTATGGCTACACCTTC. It specifies CASSEAPAIYGYTF.

The chain carries TRBV6-2 or TRBV6-3 and TRBJ2-3; 10 bases map to TRBD1. This CDR3 spans 15 amino acids. Unmatched junction bases numbered 2, after V lost 0 bases and J lost 5 bases. Looked up from germline, CDR1 is MNHEY and CDR2 is SVGEGT. The DNA for the CDR3 is TGTGCCAGCAGTTACTCGTGGACAGGGGGAGATACGCAGTATTTT. Protein: CASSYSWTGGDTQYF.

The V and J genes are TRBV4-3 and TRBJ1-2; TRBD1 might be the D (5 bases). From germline, CDR1 is LGHNA and CDR2 YSLEER. The CDR3 runs 16 residues. The V end lost 0 bases, the J end lost 2 bases, and 13 bases lay between the germline ends. The CDR3 region has the DNA TGCGCCAGCAGCCAAGAATTAGCGACAGCGAACTATGGCTACACCTTC. Translating it yields CASSQELATANYGYTF.

CDR3 DNA: TGTGCCAGCAGTTTCGGTCCGGGCTTGTCCTACGAGCAGTACTTC. It specifies CASSFGPGLSYEQYF. The V and J genes are TRBV28 and TRBJ2-7; no definite D call. The CDR3 runs 15 residues. Germline CDR1 MDHEN, CDR2 SYDVKM. The V end was cut by 3 bases, the J end by 1 base, with 13 bases between.

This chain connects TRBV5-1 to TRBJ2-5, with 12 bases aligning to TRBD2. Germline V gene data show CDR1 as SGHRS and CDR2 as YFSETQ. The CDR3 covers 17 residues. V shed 0 bases and J 2 bases; nucleotides not matched to a gene: 5. This chain's CDR3 is CASSLAIGLAGQETQYF. The DNA for the CDR3 is TGCGCCAGCAGCTTGGCTATCGGACTAGCGGGACAAGAGACCCAGTACTTC.

The CDR3 DNA reads TGTGCCAGCGGGCCGTGGGGGGAGGGCCACAATGAGCAGTTCTTC. It encodes CASGPWGEGHNEQFF. The chain employs TRBV6-5 and TRBJ2-1, with TRBD2 matching over 7 bases. J gave up 5 bases and V 8 bases, and 12 bases lay outside the gene matches. The CDR3 consists of 15 residues. The germline CDR1 and CDR2 sequences are MNHEY and SVGAGI.

In DNA, the CDR3 is TGCGCCAGCAGCCAAGACAGGGTAAGGGACAGCAATCAGCCCCAGCATTTT. It codes for CASSQDRVRDSNQPQHF. This chain connects TRBV4-1 to TRBJ1-5, with D possibly TRBD1 on 5 matching bases. V dropped 0 bases and J dropped 1 base, with 13 bases sitting between them. This CDR3 spans 17 amino acids. Germline CDR1 MGHRA, CDR2 YSYEKL.

The chain uses TRBV28 and TRBJ2-7; D ambiguous. In germline, CDR1 is MDHEN, CDR2 SYDVKM. Deletions cut 7 bases from V and 1 base from J, with 14 bases between. This CDR3 has 14 residues. This CDR3 is CASNPTGRSYEQYF. The CDR3 DNA is TGTGCCAGCAACCCTACCGGACGTTCCTACGAGCAGTACTTC.

This rearrangement joins TRBV30 to TRBJ2-3, with D tentatively TRBD1 or TRBD2 (5 bases each). The CDR3 loop spans 16 amino acids. V was clipped by 0 bases and J by 2 bases, with 15 bases between them. CDR1 is GTSNPN and CDR2 is SVGIG in the germline V gene (reference sequence). This CDR3 is CAWSVSGRTPTDTQYF. The DNA for the CDR3 is TGTGCCTGGAGTGTATCGGGGCGGACACCCACAGATACGCAGTATTTT.

This sequence joins TRBV2 and TRBJ2-1; 7 nucleotides match TRBD1. The CDR3 runs 15 residues. Trimming removed 6 bases from V and 1 base from J; junction bases left unmatched: 6. Germline CDR1 reads SNHLY; CDR2 reads FYNNEI. As DNA, the CDR3 is TGTGCCAGCAGCAGACAGGGAGAATCCTACAATGAGCAGTTCTTC. It encodes CASSRQGESYNEQFF.

The genes are TRBV6-5 and TRBJ1-4, with TRBD1 as a possible D gene (6 bases). V lost 6 bases and J lost 6, with 17 bases in between. The CDR3 is made up of 15 amino acids. Germline V gene lookup returns CDR1 MNHEY and CDR2 SVGAGI. Here the CDR3 reads CASSFAQGSYEKLFF. Written as DNA, the CDR3 is TGTGCCAGCAGCTTCGCCCAGGGGTCCTATGAAAAACTGTTTTTT.

This rearrangement joins TRBV28 to TRBJ2-5, with 10 bases aligning to TRBD2. This CDR3 region has 16 residues. The germline gives CDR1 MDHEN, CDR2 SYDVKM. J lost 5 bases, V lost 2 bases, and 8 bases had no gene match. The CDR3 coding sequence is TGTGCCAGCAGTTTACGGGCTAGCGGGAGCACGGAGACCCAGTACTTC. Its protein is CASSLRASGSTETQYF.

The chain links TRBV4-1 to TRBJ1-6; weak D call: TRBD1 (5 bases). This CDR3 comprises 17 residues. Trimming took off 0 bases at V and 2 bases at J, with 11 bases between the two ends. Germline V gives CDR1 MGHRA, CDR2 YSYEKL. DNA of the CDR3: TGCGCCAGCAGCCAAGAGGGCCGGGGCACCTATAATTCACCCCTCCACTTT. It yields the protein CASSQEGRGTYNSPLHF.

V gene TRBV4-2 combines with J gene TRBJ2-7, with 10 bases fitting TRBD2. The CDR3 runs to 15 residues. Trimming at V came to 3 bases and at J to 4 bases, leaving 6 bases not matched to a gene. Germline V lookup: CDR1 LGHNA, CDR2 YNFKEQ. CDR3 sequence (DNA): TGTGCCAGCAGCCAGGCGACTAGCGGGTTATACGAGCAGTACTTC. This encodes CASSQATSGLYEQYF.

This clone has only one observation. The DNA for the CDR3 is TGTGCCAGCAACCAAAAAAGGGGGTACGAGCAGTACTTC. Translated: CASNQKRGYEQYF. The chain joins TRBV2 to TRBJ2-7, with D possibly TRBD1 on 6 matching bases. V lost 7 bases and J lost 4, with 14 bases in between. CDR1 SNHLY and CDR2 FYNNEI come from the germline V gene. The CDR3 totals 13 residues.

J is TRBJ2-7 and V is TRBV7-2; D is unresolved. The CDR3 covers 14 residues. Germline loops: CDR1 SGHTA, CDR2 FQGNSA. Trimming removed 1 base from V and 1 base from J, with 8 bases in between. CDR3 region: CASSLVRSSYEQYF. The CDR3 DNA reads as TGTGCCAGCAGCTTAGTAAGAAGTTCCTACGAGCAGTACTTC.

V and J are TRBV24-1 and TRBJ2-2, with D unclear. This CDR3 is built from 14 residues. Looked up from germline, CDR1 is KGHDR and CDR2 is SFDVKD. Trimming took off 7 bases at V and 0 bases at J, with 8 bases between the two ends. The CDR3 DNA reads as TGTGCCACCAGCAAGACACCGAACACCGGGGAGCTGTTTTTT. Protein sequence: CATSKTPNTGELFF.

On this clone itself: Other DNA sequences in the same sample also yield this CDR3. The V and J genes are TRBV19 and TRBJ2-5, with unresolved D. Germline V gives CDR1 LNHDA, CDR2 SQIVND (reference sequence). CDR3 length: 13 residues. V gave up 2 bases and J gave up 1 base, with 5 bases separating them. The CDR3 here is CASSISVQETQYF. The CDR3 DNA is TGTGCCAGTAGTATAAGCGTCCAAGAGACCCAGTACTTC.

The chain combines TRBV9 with TRBJ1-2; 7 nucleotides agree with TRBD1. Trimming cost V 0 bases and J 4 bases; bases outside gene matches: 6. Germline CDR1 SGDLS, CDR2 YYNGEE. CDR3 size: 15 residues. The CDR3 region has the DNA TGTGCCAGCAGCGTAGGAAGGGGGCCTTTCTATGGCTACACCTTC. This sequence encodes CASSVGRGPFYGYTF.

Remarks on this clone: The germline gene is not matched at one end of the junction; a read error may be the cause. The chain carries TRBV15 and TRBJ2-1; 7 bases match TRBD1. The CDR3 covers 15 residues. The germline V gene has CDR1 LNHNV and CDR2 YYDKDF (reference sequence). DNA of the CDR3: TGTGCCACCAACAGACCGGACAGGCCTTCCAATGAGCAGTTCTTC. It encodes CATNRPDRPSNEQFF.

The chain couples TRBV7-9 to TRBJ2-1, with 12 bases matching TRBD2. The length of the CDR3 is 15 residues. With V trimmed by 5 bases and J by 5 bases, 4 bases remained unmatched. Germline values: CDR1 SEHNR, CDR2 FQNEAQ (reference sequence). Here the CDR3 DNA reads TGTGCCAGCAGCCATCGGACTAGCGGGGACAATGAGCAGTTCTTC. Its protein product is CASSHRTSGDNEQFF.

The chain is built from TRBV29-1 and TRBJ2-1; 9 bases fit TRBD2. Per the germline V gene, CDR1 is SQVTM and CDR2 is ANQGSEA. After removal of 6 bases from V and 6 bases from J, the junction contained 9 bases not matched to a gene. There are 14 residues in the CDR3. CDR3 sequence reads: CSVGGLAFGNEQFF. The CDR3 DNA follows: TGCAGCGTGGGAGGACTAGCGTTTGGCAATGAGCAGTTCTTC.

This chain links TRBV3-1 (or the pseudogene TRBV3-2) with TRBJ2-7; a weak D match, TRBD2 (6 bases). Germline CDR1 is LGHDT and CDR2 is YNNKEL (reference sequence). CDR3 size: 13 residues. Trimming shortened V by 3 bases and J by 8 bases, and 14 bases separated the two germline ends. CDR3 nucleotides: TGTGCCAGCAGCCAGGGCGGGACGGAAAAGCAGTACTTC. This encodes CASSQGGTEKQYF.

This sequence joins TRBV30 and TRBJ2-6; D gene unclear. The CDR3 length is 17 residues. The ends were cut back, 0 bases at V and 0 bases at J, with 12 bases in the middle. CDR1 is GTSNPN and CDR2 is SVGIG in the germline V gene (reference sequence). CDR3 bases: TGTGCCTGGAGTGTACTTCCCGGTCGCTCTGGGGCCAACGTCCTGACTTTC. Its protein is CAWSVLPGRSGANVLTF. Using reference TRBV30 and TRBJ2-6 for the parts outside the CDR3, the full variable domain is SQTIHQWPATLVQPVGSPLSLECTVEGTSNPNLYWYRQAAGRGLQLLFYSVGIGQISSEVPQNLSASRPQDRQFILSSKKLLLSDSGFYLCAWSVLPGRSGANVLTFGAGSRLTVL.